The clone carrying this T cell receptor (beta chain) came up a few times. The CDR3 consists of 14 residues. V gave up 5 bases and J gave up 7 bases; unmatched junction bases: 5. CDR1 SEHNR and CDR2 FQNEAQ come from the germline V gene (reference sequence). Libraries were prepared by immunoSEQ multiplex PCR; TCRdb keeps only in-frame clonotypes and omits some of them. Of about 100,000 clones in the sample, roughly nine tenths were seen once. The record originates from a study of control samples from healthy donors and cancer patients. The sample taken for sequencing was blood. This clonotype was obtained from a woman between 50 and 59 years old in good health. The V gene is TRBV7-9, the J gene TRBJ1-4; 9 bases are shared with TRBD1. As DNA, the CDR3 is TGTGCCAGCAGCCGAGGACAGGGGAGTGAAAAACTGTTTTTT. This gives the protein CASSRGQGSEKLFF.